This T cell receptor beta chain was captured in a study of Ad26.COV2.S vaccination and SARS-CoV-2 variants. Notes on the study in general: Analytic work on TCR breadth and depth might have understated the full extent of total T cell responses.

Of note for this clone: The antigen remains undetermined.

Noted treatment: about 20 received Ad26.COV2.S at low or high dose, single or two shots; about 5 received placebo; per-sample allocation not given. Specimen acquisition occurred on day 63 following the initial vaccine or placebo injection. An adult of 18-55 years in Boston served as donor. Produced via immunoSEQ multiplex PCR; TCRdb's table is partial and in-frame only. The sample includes 400,000 or so clones, more than 85% seen only once; the top ten take approximately 3.7%. Trimming shortened V by 3 bases and J by 0 bases, and 9 bases separated the two germline ends. CDR1 and CDR2 from the germline V gene are MNHEY and SMNVEV (reference sequence). The CDR3 covers 14 residues.

V and J are TRBV27 and TRBJ2-7; D not resolved. The sample here was peripheral blood, taken in a trial of Ad26.COV2.S vaccine versus placebo. The receptor comes from a person between 18 and 65 years old who received the Ad26.COV2.S COVID-19 vaccine or a placebo. The CDR3 region is CASSLGVGSYEQYF. The CDR3 region has the DNA TGTGCCAGCAGTTTGGGTGTAGGCTCCTACGAGCAGTACTTC.